This T cell receptor beta chain was retrieved from a study of T cells in Graves' hyperthyroidism and ophthalmopathy. Template material for amplifying TCR beta CDR3 regions consisted of RNA transcripts. In the first-round RT-PCR of the TCR CDR3, the HTBI primer set was used. From the multiplex PCR reads, TCRdb called clonotypes with MiXCR, one entry per CDR3 protein. This table has approximately 610,000 distinct CDR3 sequences, 16% appearing once. When ophthalmopathy did not progress within 18 months, Graves' hyperthyroidism was considered stable. The germline gives CDR1 MNHEY, CDR2 SMNVEV (reference sequence). The length of the CDR3 is 14 residues. Note on this clonotype: An end of the junction does not agree with germline; a read error may underlie this.

Sequences were obtained from blood. The V gene is TRBV27, the J gene TRBJ2-7; D is perhaps TRBD1 or TRBD2 (7 bases each). This sequence was found in a woman aged 18-29 years with Graves' hyperthyroidism. CDR3 sequence: CASSFRGGTYEQCF. CDR3 sequence (DNA): TGTGCCAGCAGTTTCAGGGGGGGAACCTACGAGCAGTGCTTC.